This TCR beta chain emerged from a study of T-cell reconstitution after alpha-beta-depleted transplantation in children. The library targeted TCRbeta and was prepared with unique molecular identifiers. MiXCR, run by TCRdb on the PCR reads, gives a single entry per CDR3 protein. The sample holds about 340,000 distinct CDR3 sequences, about 9.3% seen once. A few counts support this clonotype. V trimming: 2 bases; J trimming: 0 bases; junction bases outside the gene matches: 3. CDR1 is MDHEN, CDR2 SYDVKM, per germline. CDR3 length: 17 residues. V is TRBV28 and J is TRBJ2-1; 11 nucleotides line up with TRBD2. This material consisted of PBMCs from the stem cell graft donor, taken from the stem cell graft. The sequence came from a human donor who donated a stem cell graft to a child with acute lymphoblastic leukemia. Here the CDR3 DNA reads TGTGCCAGCAGTTTAATGACTAGCGGGACCTCCTACAATGAGCAGTTCTTC. Translation: CASSLMTSGTSYNEQFF.